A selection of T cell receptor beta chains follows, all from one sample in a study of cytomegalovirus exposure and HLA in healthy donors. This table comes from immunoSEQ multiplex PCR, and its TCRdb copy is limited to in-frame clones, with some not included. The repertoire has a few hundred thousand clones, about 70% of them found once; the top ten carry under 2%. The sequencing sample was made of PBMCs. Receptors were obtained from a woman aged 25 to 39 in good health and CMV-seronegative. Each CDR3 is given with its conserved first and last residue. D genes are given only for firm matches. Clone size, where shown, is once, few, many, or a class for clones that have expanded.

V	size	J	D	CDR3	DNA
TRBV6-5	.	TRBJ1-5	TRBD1	CASTSLGAGGQPQHF	TGTGCCAGCACCTCCCTCGGGGCAGGGGGCCAGCCCCAGCATTTT
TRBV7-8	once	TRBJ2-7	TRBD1	CASSSRQGRFEQYF	TGTGCCAGCAGCTCGAGACAGGGGCGGTTCGAGCAGTACTTC
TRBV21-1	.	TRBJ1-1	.	CASSKEDRQGDIYTEAFF	TGTGCCAGCAGCAAAGAGGATAGACAGGGGGATATTTACACTGAAGCTTTCTTT
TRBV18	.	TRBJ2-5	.	CASSAETRGETQYF	TGTGCCAGCTCAGCCGAGACGAGGGGGGAGACCCAGTACTTC
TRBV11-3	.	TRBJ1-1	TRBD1	CASSYWTGGDMNTEAFF	TGTGCCAGCAGCTACTGGACAGGGGGCGACATGAACACTGAAGCTTTCTTT
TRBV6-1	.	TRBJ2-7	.	CASSANGAYEQYF	TGTGCCAGCAGTGCCAACGGAGCCTACGAGCAGTACTTC
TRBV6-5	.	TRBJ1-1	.	CASSYRDITNTEAFF	TGTGCCAGCAGTTACCGGGACATCACCAACACTGAAGCTTTCTTT
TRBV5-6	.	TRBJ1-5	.	CASSLGQGIQPQHF	TGTGCCAGCAGCTTGGGGCAGGGTATTCAGCCCCAGCATTTT
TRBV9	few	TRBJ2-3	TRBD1	CASSVASGGRADTQYF	TGTGCCAGCAGCGTAGCCTCAGGGGGCCGAGCAGATACGCAGTATTTT
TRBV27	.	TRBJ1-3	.	CASAGSGTVGNTIYF	TGTGCCAGCGCCGGTAGCGGGACTGTCGGAAACACCATATATTTT
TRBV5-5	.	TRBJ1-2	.	CASSFDTRGYTF	TGTGCCAGCAGCTTTGATACGAGAGGCTACACCTTC
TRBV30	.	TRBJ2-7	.	CAWAGPYEQYF	TGTGCCTGGGCTGGCCCCTACGAGCAGTACTTC
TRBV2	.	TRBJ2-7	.	CASSDTYEQYF	TGTGCCAGCAGTGATACCTACGAGCAGTACTTC
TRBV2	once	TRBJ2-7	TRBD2	CASTAARRGGYEQYF	TGTGCCAGCACCGCCGCGAGGCGGGGGGGCTACGAGCAGTACTTC
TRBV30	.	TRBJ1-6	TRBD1	CAWPRQGRNSPLHF	TGTGCCTGGCCGCGACAGGGGAGGAATTCACCCCTCCACTTT
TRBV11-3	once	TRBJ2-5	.	CASSSSETQYF	TGTGCCAGCAGCTCCTCAGAGACCCAGTACTTC
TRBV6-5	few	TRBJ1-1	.	CASSEILRDTEAFF	TGTGCCAGCAGTGAAATCCTGAGGGACACTGAAGCTTTCTTT
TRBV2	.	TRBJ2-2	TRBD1	CASSERGQGGELFF	TGTGCCAGCAGTGAGAGGGGGCAGGGCGGGGAGCTGTTTTTT
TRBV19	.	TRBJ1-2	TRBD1	CASRPRTGTNYGYTF	TGTGCCAGTAGGCCCCGGACAGGGACAAACTATGGCTACACCTTC
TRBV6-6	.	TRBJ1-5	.	CASSHREFNQPQHF	TGTGCCAGCAGCCACAGGGAATTCAATCAGCCCCAGCATTTT
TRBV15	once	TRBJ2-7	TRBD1	CATSRGAGGYEQYF	TGTGCCACCAGCAGAGGTGCAGGGGGCTACGAGCAGTACTTC
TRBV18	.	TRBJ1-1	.	CASSPGLGDTEAFF	TGTGCCAGCTCTCCCGGACTCGGCGACACTGAAGCTTTCTTT
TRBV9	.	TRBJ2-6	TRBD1	CASSANDRAVRSGANVLTF	TGTGCCAGCAGCGCAAACGACAGGGCTGTCCGCTCTGGGGCCAACGTCCTGACTTTC
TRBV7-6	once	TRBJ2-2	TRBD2	CASTRREGPGELFF	TGTGCCAGCACCCGGAGGGAGGGCCCCGGGGAGCTGTTTTTT
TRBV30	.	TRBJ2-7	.	CAWSVQSLYEQYF	TGTGCCTGGAGTGTACAGTCTCTCTACGAGCAGTACTTC
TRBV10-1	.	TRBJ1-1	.	CASSEDRENTEAFF	TGCGCCAGCAGTGAGGATCGGGAGAACACTGAAGCTTTCTTT
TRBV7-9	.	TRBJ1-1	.	CASSLGQGSTEAFF	TGTGCCAGCAGCTTAGGGCAGGGAAGCACTGAAGCTTTCTTT
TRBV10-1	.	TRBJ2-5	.	CASSPGGLKETQYF	TGCGCCAGCTCCCCAGGGGGGCTTAAGGAGACCCAGTACTTC
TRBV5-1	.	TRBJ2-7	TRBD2	CASSSTSGGSYEQYF	TGCGCCAGCAGCTCGACTAGCGGGGGCTCCTACGAGCAGTACTTC
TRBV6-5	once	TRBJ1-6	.	CASTYGQGIYNSPLHF	TGTGCCAGCACTTACGGGCAGGGGATCTATAATTCACCCCTCCACTTT
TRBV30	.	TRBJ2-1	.	CAWNYRDEQFF	TGTGCCTGGAATTATCGCGATGAGCAGTTCTTC
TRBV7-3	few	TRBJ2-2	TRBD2	CASSLGLAGGTGELFF	TGTGCCAGCAGCTTAGGCCTAGCGGGAGGGACCGGGGAGCTGTTTTTT
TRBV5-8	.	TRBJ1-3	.	CASSLEGRVGGNTIYF	TGTGCCAGCAGCTTGGAAGGCAGGGTCGGTGGAAACACCATATATTTT
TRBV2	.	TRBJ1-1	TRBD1	CASSEGTGHTEAFF	TGTGCCAGCAGTGAAGGGACAGGCCACACTGAAGCTTTCTTT
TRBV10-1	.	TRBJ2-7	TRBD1	CASSESPPGQGAEQYF	TGCGCCAGCAGTGAGTCCCCTCCAGGACAGGGGGCCGAGCAGTACTTC
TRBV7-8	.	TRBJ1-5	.	CASSFQDRFNQPQHF	TGTGCCAGCAGCTTCCAGGACAGATTCAATCAGCCCCAGCATTTT
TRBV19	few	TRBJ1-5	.	CASSEGSGNQPQHF	TGTGCCAGTTCGGAGGGAAGTGGCAATCAGCCCCAGCATTTT
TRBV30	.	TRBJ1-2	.	CASTRSNSNYGYTF	TGTGCCTCTACGAGGAGCAATTCTAACTATGGCTACACCTTC
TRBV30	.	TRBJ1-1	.	CAWNRDIANTAEAFF	TGTGCCTGGAACCGGGACATAGCTAATACCGCTGAAGCTTTCTTT
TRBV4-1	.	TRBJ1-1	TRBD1	CASSQAGQSLQMNTEAFF	TGCGCCAGCAGCCAAGCGGGACAGTCGCTTCAGATGAACACTGAAGCTTTCTTT
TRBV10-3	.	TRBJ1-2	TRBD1	CATLPTTGGGGDGYTF	TGTGCCACTTTGCCTACGACAGGGGGCGGTGGAGATGGCTACACCTTC
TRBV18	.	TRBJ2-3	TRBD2	CASSPGLGADTQYF	TGTGCCAGCTCACCGGGACTAGGGGCAGATACGCAGTATTTT
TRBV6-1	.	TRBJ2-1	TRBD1	CASSDRAGGTPSSYNEQFF	TGTGCCAGCAGTGACAGAGCAGGGGGAACACCTAGCTCCTACAATGAGCAGTTCTTC
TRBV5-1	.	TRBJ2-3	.	CASSLVSAGSRGTDTQYF	TGCGCCAGCAGCTTGGTTTCGGCGGGATCCCGTGGCACAGATACGCAGTATTTT
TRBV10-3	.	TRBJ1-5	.	CAISETLFGADLNQPQHF	TGTGCCATCAGTGAGACCCTTTTTGGGGCCGATCTCAATCAGCCCCAGCATTTT
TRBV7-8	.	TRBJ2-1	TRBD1	CASSLALGQGGEQFF	TGTGCCAGCAGCTTAGCGCTCGGACAGGGCGGCGAGCAGTTCTTC
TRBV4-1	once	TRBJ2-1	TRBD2	CASSQDPMAERGGRYEQFF	TGCGCCAGCAGCCAAGATCCAATGGCTGAGCGGGGGGGCCGCTATGAGCAGTTCTTC
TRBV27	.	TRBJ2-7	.	CASSYGQFYEQYF	TGTGCCAGCAGCTACGGACAGTTCTACGAGCAGTACTTC
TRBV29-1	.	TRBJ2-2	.	CSVEDGDVSGELFF	TGCAGCGTTGAAGACGGGGATGTATCCGGGGAGCTGTTTTTT
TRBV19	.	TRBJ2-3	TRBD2	CASSIDAPGGRGDTQYF	TGTGCCAGTAGTATAGACGCCCCCGGCGGGAGGGGGGATACGCAGTATTTT
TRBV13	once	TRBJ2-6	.	CASSRSGANVLTF	TGTGCCAGCAGCCGCTCTGGGGCCAACGTCCTGACTTTC
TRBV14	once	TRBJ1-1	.	CASSQETRNTEAFF	TGTGCCAGCAGCCAAGAAACACGGAACACTGAAGCTTTCTTT
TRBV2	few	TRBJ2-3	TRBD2	CASSLTSGGTDTQYF	TGTGCCAGCAGTCTGACTAGCGGGGGGACAGATACGCAGTATTTT
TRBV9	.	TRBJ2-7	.	CASSGGTYPAYEQYF	TGTGCCAGCAGCGGAGGGACATACCCGGCCTACGAGCAGTACTTC
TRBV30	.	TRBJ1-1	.	CAWSPGTTNTEAFF	TGTGCCTGGAGCCCCGGGACAACGAACACTGAAGCTTTCTTT
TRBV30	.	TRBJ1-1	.	CAWSVLAGMMNTEAFF	TGTGCCTGGAGTGTACTCGCAGGGATGATGAACACTGAAGCTTTCTTT
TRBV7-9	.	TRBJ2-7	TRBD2	CSSSLAGPYEQYF	TGTTCCAGCAGCCTAGCGGGCCCCTACGAGCAGTACTTC
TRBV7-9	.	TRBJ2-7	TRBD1	CASSFGTGVPYEQYF	TGTGCCAGCAGCTTCGGGACAGGGGTTCCCTACGAGCAGTACTTC
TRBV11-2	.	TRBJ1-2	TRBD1	CASSSPKAGGYGYTF	TGTGCCAGCAGCTCTCCAAAGGCAGGGGGCTATGGCTACACCTTC